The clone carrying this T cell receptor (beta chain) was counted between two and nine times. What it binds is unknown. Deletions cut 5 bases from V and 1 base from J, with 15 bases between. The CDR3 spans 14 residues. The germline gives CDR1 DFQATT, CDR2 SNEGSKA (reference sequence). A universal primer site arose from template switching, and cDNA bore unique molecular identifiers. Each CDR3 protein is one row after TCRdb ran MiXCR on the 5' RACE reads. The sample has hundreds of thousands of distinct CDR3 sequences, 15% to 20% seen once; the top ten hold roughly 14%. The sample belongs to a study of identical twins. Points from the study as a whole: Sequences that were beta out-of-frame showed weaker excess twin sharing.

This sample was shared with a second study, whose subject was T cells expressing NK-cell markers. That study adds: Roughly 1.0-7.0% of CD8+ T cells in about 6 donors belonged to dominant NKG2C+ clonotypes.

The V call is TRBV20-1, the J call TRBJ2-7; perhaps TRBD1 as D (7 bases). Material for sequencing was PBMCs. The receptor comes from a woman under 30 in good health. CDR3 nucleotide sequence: TGCAGTGCTGGAGGGGGCATGGTATCCTACGAGCAGTACTTC. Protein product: CSAGGGMVSYEQYF.